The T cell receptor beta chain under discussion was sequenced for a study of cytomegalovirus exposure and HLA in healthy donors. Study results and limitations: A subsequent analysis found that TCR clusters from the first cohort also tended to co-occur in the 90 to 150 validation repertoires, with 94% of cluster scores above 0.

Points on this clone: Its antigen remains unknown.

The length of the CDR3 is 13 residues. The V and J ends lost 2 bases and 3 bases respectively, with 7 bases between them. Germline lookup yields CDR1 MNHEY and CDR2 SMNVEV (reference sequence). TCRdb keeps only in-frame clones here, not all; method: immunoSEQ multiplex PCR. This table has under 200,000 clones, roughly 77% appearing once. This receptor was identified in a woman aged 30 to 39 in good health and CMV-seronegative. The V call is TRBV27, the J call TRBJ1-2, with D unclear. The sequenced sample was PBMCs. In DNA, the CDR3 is TGTGCCAGCAGTTTAGAGGGAGACTATGGCTACACCTTC. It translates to CASSLEGDYGYTF.